This entry lists 29 T cell receptor beta chains sequenced from one sample in a study of blood T cell repertoires in COVID-19. Sequencing was performed with immunoSEQ multiplex PCR; in TCRdb, only in-frame clones are kept and a portion is missing. The top ten hold around 14% of the sample, which has hundreds of thousands of clones, 86% seen once. What was sequenced was peripheral blood. The receptors come from a woman in her 70s with COVID-19, enrolled during active disease.

The chain recombines TRBV29-1 with TRBJ2-7, with TRBD2 as a possible D gene (5 bases). V lost 2 bases and J 4 bases, leaving 9 bases between the germline ends. The CDR3 extends over 12 amino acids. Germline CDR1 is SQVTM and CDR2 is ANQGSEA. DNA of the CDR3: TGCAGCGTTGAACGTAGGGAGTACGAGCAGTACTTC. This translates into CSVERREYEQYF.

The chain joins TRBV5-4 to TRBJ2-5, with TRBD2 as a possible D gene (6 bases). The germline gives CDR1 SGHNT, CDR2 YYREEE (reference sequence). Trimming stripped 2 bases from V and 5 bases from J, with 16 bases between. The CDR3 length is 15 residues. The CDR3 DNA follows: TGTGCCAGCAGCTTCGGCGGGAACCTCCGGGAGACCCAGTACTTC. This sequence encodes CASSFGGNLRETQYF.

This chain joins TRBV7-2 and TRBJ2-2; D is perhaps TRBD1 (5 bases). Deletions cut 7 bases from V and 4 bases from J, with 19 bases between. Germline V gene sequence: CDR1 SGHTA, CDR2 FQGNSA. This CDR3 comprises 16 residues. The CDR3 coding sequence is TGTGCCAGCAACCCGCAGTTCAGGGCAAGCACCGGGGAGCTGTTTTTT. Its translation is CASNPQFRASTGELFF. The entire variable domain, with the rest obtained from reference TRBV7-2 and TRBJ2-2, is as follows: GAGVSQSPSNKVTEKGKDVELRCDPISGHTALYWYRQSLGQGLEFLIYFQGNSAPDKSGLPSDRFSAERTGGSVSTLTIQRTQQEDSAVYLCASNPQFRASTGELFFGEGSRLTVL.

V gene TRBV10-1 combines with J gene TRBJ1-1, with 8 bases aligning to TRBD1. This CDR3 is built from 15 residues. With 0 bases clipped from V and 7 bases from J, the junction kept 7 bases outside the gene matches. The germline CDR1 and CDR2 sequences are WNHNN and SYGVQD (reference sequence). In DNA, the CDR3 is TGCGCCAGCAGTGAGTCGTACAGGGGGATCGGTGAAGCTTTCTTT. This gives the protein CASSESYRGIGEAFF.

This clone was counted a single time. This chain connects TRBV24-1 to TRBJ2-3; a possible D gene is TRBD1 (7 bases). V was clipped by 6 bases and J by 4 bases, with 13 bases between them. Germline lookup yields CDR1 KGHDR and CDR2 SFDVKD. The CDR3 covers 14 residues. CDR3 DNA sequence: TGTGCCACCAGTATTACAGGGGAGGCAGATACGCAGTATTTT. Translated: CATSITGEADTQYF.

This chain uses TRBV29-1 with TRBJ2-7; TRBD1 agrees at 9 bases. Germline CDR1 is SQVTM and CDR2 is ANQGSEA. The CDR3 totals 14 residues. V gave up 4 bases and J gave up 1 base; unmatched junction bases: 5. CDR3 DNA: TGCAGCGTTGCGTGGGGGACAGGGTCCTACGAGCAGTACTTC. Translating it yields CSVAWGTGSYEQYF.

The CDR3 loop is CAISESIQGYSYEQYF. The CDR3 DNA follows: TGTGCCATCAGTGAGTCGATTCAGGGATACTCCTACGAGCAGTACTTC. The genes are TRBV10-3 and TRBJ2-7; a possible D gene is TRBD1 (5 bases). Trimming cost V 0 bases and J 0 bases, with 12 bases left between them. The CDR3 runs to 16 residues. The germline gives CDR1 ENHRY, CDR2 SYGVKD.

The chain carries TRBV30 and TRBJ2-5; a possible D gene is TRBD2 (5 bases). Germline assignment: CDR1 GTSNPN and CDR2 SVGIG (reference sequence). V was shortened by 1 base and J by 5 bases, with 11 bases between the two germline ends. This CDR3 is built from 13 residues. The CDR3 sequence is CAWSDEGLETQYF. The DNA for the CDR3 is TGTGCCTGGAGTGACGAGGGCTTGGAGACCCAGTACTTC.

The chain combines TRBV24-1 with TRBJ2-3, with 12 bases that match TRBD2. The CDR3 totals 15 residues. V shed 3 bases and J 8 bases; nucleotides not matched to a gene: 5. Germline V gene sequence: CDR1 KGHDR, CDR2 SFDVKD. CDR3 amino acids: CATSDQTSGGVTQYF. DNA for the CDR3: TGTGCCACCAGTGATCAGACTAGCGGGGGTGTTACGCAGTATTTT.

This clone has only one observation. The chain is built from TRBV5-1 and TRBJ1-1, with D possibly being TRBD1 (6 bases). The CDR3 extends over 16 amino acids. CDR1 and CDR2 (germline): SGHRS, YFSETQ. Trimming removed 4 bases from V and 1 base from J, with 17 bases in between. The CDR3 coding sequence is TGCGCCAGCAGCATACTACCCCGGGACAAGAACACTGAAGCTTTCTTT. It encodes CASSILPRDKNTEAFF.

The CDR3 protein is CATSRGGSTTNEKLFF. The CDR3 nucleotides are TGTGCCACCAGCAGAGGCGGGTCAACAACTAATGAAAAACTGTTTTTT. V gene TRBV15 combines with J gene TRBJ1-4, with D hard to call. The V gene's germline CDR1 is LNHNV and CDR2 YYDKDF (reference sequence). V lost 1 base, J lost 0 bases, and 9 bases lay in between. This CDR3 region has 16 residues.

This rearrangement joins TRBV4-1 to TRBJ2-5, with 9 bases fitting TRBD2. The germline gives CDR1 MGHRA, CDR2 YSYEKL. The CDR3 sequence is 14 residues long. After removal of 4 bases from V and 5 bases from J, the junction contained 5 bases not matched to a gene. This CDR3 is CASSLGGGAETQYF. In DNA form, the CDR3 reads TGCGCCAGCAGCCTAGGCGGGGGGGCGGAGACCCAGTACTTC.

This rearrangement joins TRBV2 to TRBJ2-5; TRBD2 agrees at 11 bases. Germline CDR1 reads SNHLY; CDR2 reads FYNNEI. After removal of 6 bases from V and 3 bases from J, the junction contained 6 bases not matched to a gene. The CDR3 has 15 residues. DNA of the CDR3: TGTGCCAGCAGCCGAATACTAGCGGGGGAAGAGACCCAGTACTTC. It specifies CASSRILAGEETQYF.

In DNA, the CDR3 is TGTGCCAGCAGTGAAAACGACAGGGACTATGGCTACACCTTC. As protein: CASSENDRDYGYTF. V usage is TRBV2 and J usage is TRBJ1-2; 7 bases line up with TRBD1. V shed 2 bases, J shed 3 bases, and the junction held 3 bases outside the gene matches. The CDR3 consists of 14 residues. The germline V gene has CDR1 SNHLY and CDR2 FYNNEI.

V gene TRBV7-9 combines with J gene TRBJ1-3; D unclear. V was clipped by 4 bases and J by 2 bases, with 15 bases between them. Germline V gene lookup returns CDR1 SEHNR and CDR2 FQNEAQ (reference sequence). The CDR3 length is 16 residues. The CDR3 loop is CASSSMTGRAGNTIYF. The CDR3 bases are TGTGCCAGCAGCTCGATGACCGGCCGGGCTGGAAACACCATATATTTT.

The V and J genes are TRBV20-1 and TRBJ1-2, with 8 bases aligning to TRBD1. This CDR3 is 11 amino acids long. The junction had 5 bases not matched to a gene; V was cut back by 6 bases and J by 8 bases. CDR1 and CDR2 (germline): DFQATT, SNEGSKA (reference sequence). This chain's CDR3 is CSASGGWGYTF. Written as DNA, the CDR3 is TGCAGTGCGTCAGGGGGCTGGGGCTACACCTTC.

The rearrangement uses TRBV27 and TRBJ1-2; 7 nucleotides agree with TRBD1. Germline values: CDR1 MNHEY, CDR2 SMNVEV (reference sequence). Trimming removed 5 bases from V and 4 bases from J; junction bases left unmatched: 10. The length of the CDR3 is 15 residues. CDR3 sequence (DNA): TGTGCCAGCAGTCCAGTGGGACAGTTATTCTATGGCTACACCTTC. It is translated as CASSPVGQLFYGYTF.

V is TRBV9 and J is TRBJ1-1; 8 nucleotides agree with TRBD1. CDR1 and CDR2 (germline): SGDLS, YYNGEE. The CDR3 extends over 15 amino acids. The junction had 10 bases not matched to a gene; V was cut back by 4 bases and J by 5 bases. The CDR3 DNA is TGTGCCAGCAGCACCGACTGGACAGGGCAAACTGAAGCTTTCTTT. Translated: CASSTDWTGQTEAFF.

This clone turned up a few times. The rearrangement links TRBV10-2 to TRBJ1-1; D gene uncertain. V was cut by 6 bases and J by 7 bases, with 15 bases left in between. This CDR3 comprises 13 residues. Germline loops: CDR1 WSHSY, CDR2 SAAADI. The DNA for the CDR3 is TGCGCCAGCAGGGGCTCAGAGGGCAGTGAAGCTTTCTTT. The encoded protein is CASRGSEGSEAFF.

The count of this clone is one. The chain has TRBV15 and TRBJ1-6, with a possible D match to TRBD1 (5 bases). The ends were cut back, 1 base at V and 3 bases at J, with 13 bases in the middle. Germline V CDR1 and CDR2: LNHNV, YYDKDF (reference sequence). The CDR3 is made up of 17 amino acids. CDR3 in DNA: TGTGCCACCAGCAGAGTGGTCAGGGACTTCTATAATTCACCCCTCCACTTT. It translates to CATSRVVRDFYNSPLHF. The variable domain in full, completed from reference TRBV15 and TRBJ1-6, reads DAMVIQNPRYQVTQFGKPVTLSCSQTLNHNVMYWYQQKSSQAPKLLFHYYDKDFNNEADTPDNFQSRRPNTSFCFLDIRSPGLGDTAMYLCATSRVVRDFYNSPLHFGNGTRLTVT.

This sequence joins TRBV2 and TRBJ2-7; 9 bases line up with TRBD2. V trimming: 2 bases; J trimming: 7 bases; junction bases outside the gene matches: 6. CDR1 and CDR2 (germline): SNHLY, FYNNEI. This CDR3 comprises 14 residues. CDR3 in amino acids: CASSETPLAGEQYF. For the CDR3, the DNA is TGTGCCAGCAGTGAAACCCCTCTAGCGGGAGAGCAGTACTTC. The whole variable domain, remainder taken from reference TRBV2 and TRBJ2-7, is EPEVTQTPSHQVTQMGQEVILRCVPISNHLYFYWYRQILGQKVEFLVSFYNNEISEKSEIFDDQFSVERPDGSNFTLKIRSTKLEDSAMYFCASSETPLAGEQYFGPGTRLTVT.

This clone showed up just once. This chain links TRBV7-9 with TRBJ1-2; 9 bases agree with TRBD1. The trim removed 2 bases at V and 2 bases at J, leaving 6 bases unmatched. This CDR3 has 16 amino acids. CDR1 is SEHNR, CDR2 FQNEAQ, per germline (reference sequence). In DNA, the CDR3 is TGTGCCAGCAGCTTACTGGGACAGGGCTCCAACTATGGCTACACCTTC. Translating gives CASSLLGQGSNYGYTF.

The chain employs TRBV2 and TRBJ2-4; TRBD2 might be the D (5 bases). This CDR3 spans 16 amino acids. Germline V gene sequence: CDR1 SNHLY, CDR2 FYNNEI. With 7 bases removed from V and 0 bases from J, the gap between germline ends came to 16 bases. The CDR3 DNA reads as TGTGCCAGCACTCCTTCAGCAGGACTAGCCAAAAACATTCAGTACTTC. It is translated as CASTPSAGLAKNIQYF.

The chain carries TRBV19 and TRBJ1-5, with TRBD1 matching 10 bases. CDR1 is LNHDA, CDR2 SQIVND, per germline (reference sequence). CDR3 length: 18 residues. V was pared by 4 bases and J by 0 bases, with 9 bases of the junction left unmatched. As DNA, the CDR3 is TGTGCCAGTAGTAGCCCGCCGGGACAGGGGTATAGCAATCAGCCCCAGCATTTT. It codes for CASSSPPGQGYSNQPQHF.

The genes are TRBV9 and TRBJ1-1; tentatively, D is TRBD1 (6 bases). Germline CDR1 reads SGDLS; CDR2 reads YYNGEE. With 1 base removed from V and 3 bases from J, the gap between germline ends came to 7 bases. The CDR3 length is 13 residues. The CDR3 DNA reads TGTGCCAGCAGCGTACCAGGGGACACTGAAGCTTTCTTT. Its protein is CASSVPGDTEAFF.

The rearrangement uses TRBV5-5 and TRBJ1-5, with 9 bases fitting TRBD1. Looked up from germline, CDR1 is SGHKS and CDR2 is YYEKEE (reference sequence). V dropped 0 bases and J dropped 7; count of bases not matched to a gene: 5. The CDR3 totals 15 residues. The CDR3 DNA reads as TGTGCCAGCAGCTTGGAGGACAGGGGAGGACAGCCCCAGCATTTT. Protein product: CASSLEDRGGQPQHF.

This clone was seen a single time. The chain has TRBV27 and TRBJ2-5; 11 positions agree with TRBD2. V lost 8 bases, J lost 0 bases, and 14 bases stayed unmatched. The germline V gene has CDR1 MNHEY and CDR2 SMNVEV (reference sequence). This CDR3 comprises 18 residues. The CDR3, as DNA: TGTGCCAGCTCCCCCCGGCTAGCGGGGGGTGGGTACCAAGAGACCCAGTACTTC. Its translation: CASSPRLAGGGYQETQYF.

This clone was seen only once. The chain recombines TRBV6-5 with TRBJ1-2; TRBD1 matches at 7 bases. The CDR3 is 13 residues long. V lost 4 bases, J lost 7 bases, and 6 bases stayed unmatched. Germline CDR1 is MNHEY and CDR2 is SVGAGI. DNA of the CDR3: TGTGCCAGCAGTTTGGACAGGATTACTGGCTACACCTTC. This codes for CASSLDRITGYTF.

The chain carries TRBV5-8 and TRBJ2-7, with 9 bases matching TRBD1. This CDR3 region has 18 residues. Per the germline V gene, CDR1 is SGHTS and CDR2 is YDEGEE. Trimming at V came to 4 bases and at J to 3 bases, leaving 17 bases not matched to a gene. CDR3 residues: CASSTWTGVSLRGYEQYF. The CDR3 nucleotides read TGTGCCAGCAGCACGTGGACAGGGGTTTCTCTTAGGGGCTACGAGCAGTACTTC.